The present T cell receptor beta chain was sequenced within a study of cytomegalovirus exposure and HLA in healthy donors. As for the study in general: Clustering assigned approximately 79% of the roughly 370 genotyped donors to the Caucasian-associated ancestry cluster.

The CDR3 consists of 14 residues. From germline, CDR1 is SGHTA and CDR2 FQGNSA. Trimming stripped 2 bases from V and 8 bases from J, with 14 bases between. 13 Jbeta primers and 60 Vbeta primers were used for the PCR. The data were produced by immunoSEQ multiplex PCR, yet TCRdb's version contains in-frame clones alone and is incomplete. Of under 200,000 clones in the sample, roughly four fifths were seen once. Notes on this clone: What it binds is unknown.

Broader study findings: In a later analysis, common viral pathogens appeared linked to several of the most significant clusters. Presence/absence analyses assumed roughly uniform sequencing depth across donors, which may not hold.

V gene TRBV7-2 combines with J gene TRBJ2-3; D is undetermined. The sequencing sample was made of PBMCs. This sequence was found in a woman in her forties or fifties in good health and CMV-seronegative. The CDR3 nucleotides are TGTGCCAGCAGCTTATTCCCCCAGTCCTCTACGCAGTATTTT. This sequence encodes CASSLFPQSSTQYF.